These 3 T cell receptor beta chains were all obtained from the same sample, sequenced in a study of blood T cells in healthy people across ages. Next came a second PCR, run for roughly 6 to 11 cycles, which used a sample-barcoded 5' primer along with a J-beta primer mix. TCRdb re-derived calls from the 5' RACE reads in MiXCR, one entry per CDR3 protein. The sample has about 1.1 million distinct CDR3 sequences, approximately 38% seen once. Sequencing was carried out using blood. These TCRs come from a man in his late teens or twenties in good health.

This chain uses TRBV7-3 with TRBJ2-1, with a tentative D call TRBD2 (7 bases). Trimming took 6 bases from V and 8 from J, leaving 14 bases between them. This CDR3 has 13 residues. Germline V lookup: CDR1 SGHTA, CDR2 FQGTGA. CDR3 in DNA: TGTGCCAGCAGTAGGGGGGGCGTTGATGAGCAGTTCTTC. It codes for CASSRGGVDEQFF.

The chain is built from TRBV11-2 and TRBJ2-3; 11 bases line up with TRBD1. The CDR3 is 15 residues long. In germline, CDR1 is SGHAT, CDR2 FQNNGV. The trim removed 5 bases at V and 1 base at J, leaving 2 bases unmatched. The CDR3 loop is CASSGTGGGTDTQYF. CDR3 nucleotide sequence: TGTGCCAGCAGCGGGACAGGGGGGGGCACAGATACGCAGTATTTT.

This clonotype was counted a few times. This chain joins TRBV20-1 and TRBJ1-1, with a weak D call TRBD1 (5 bases). V gave up 6 bases and J gave up 4 bases, with 12 bases separating them. This CDR3 has 12 residues. Germline V gene lookup returns CDR1 DFQATT and CDR2 SNEGSKA (reference sequence). This CDR3 reads CSAPVGGTEAFF. CDR3 in DNA: TGCAGTGCCCCGGTGGGGGGCACTGAAGCTTTCTTT.